One sample yielded the 9 T cell receptor beta chains listed below, sequenced in a study of T-cell memory formation after mild COVID-19. TCRdb fed the 5' RACE reads into MiXCR, producing one record per CDR3 protein. The data hold about 190,000 distinct CDR3 sequences, with around 17% observed a single time. Specimen: PBMCs or a T cell subset sorted from them (not recorded which). These receptors were taken from an adult woman who had mild COVID-19 (a few samples of this study predate the infection). Cell type and time point are not known.

This chain links TRBV7-3 with TRBJ2-3, with TRBD1 matching 7 bases. Germline assignment: CDR1 SGHTA and CDR2 FQGTGA. The V segment lost 5 bases and the J segment 2 bases; nucleotides outside the gene matches: 10. There are 16 residues in the CDR3. This chain's CDR3 is CASSVPWDSTTDTQYF. The CDR3 DNA reads TGTGCCAGCAGCGTACCCTGGGACAGCACCACAGATACGCAGTATTTT.

DNA for the CDR3: TGTGCCAGCAGCTTAGGCGCGTACTCCTACGAGCAGTACTTC. This encodes CASSLGAYSYEQYF. The chain combines TRBV7-2 with TRBJ2-7; D is undetermined. V shed 1 base and J shed 0 bases, with 7 bases lying between them. Germline values: CDR1 SGHTA, CDR2 FQGNSA. The CDR3 totals 14 residues. Supplemented by reference TRBV7-2 and TRBJ2-7, the full variable domain reads GAGVSQSPSNKVTEKGKDVELRCDPISGHTALYWYRQSLGQGLEFLIYFQGNSAPDKSGLPSDRFSAERTGGSVSTLTIQRTQQEDSAVYLCASSLGAYSYEQYFGPGTRLTVT.

This clonotype was detected a few times. V gene TRBV6-5 combines with J gene TRBJ1-1, with D possibly matching TRBD1 (5 bases). With 2 bases removed from V and 5 bases from J, the gap between germline ends came to 12 bases. This CDR3 has 14 amino acids. Germline V gives CDR1 MNHEY, CDR2 SVGAGI. CDR3 loop: CASSYGGGRTEAFF. CDR3 nucleotide sequence: TGTGCCAGCAGTTACGGGGGAGGAAGAACTGAAGCTTTCTTT.

This clonotype showed up just a few times. V is TRBV12-3 or TRBV12-4 and J is TRBJ1-2; 10 nucleotides agree with TRBD1. The CDR3 runs 14 residues. V lost 6 bases and J lost 4; bases outside the gene matches: 5. CDR3 DNA sequence: TGTGCCAGCAGAAGGACAGGGGGTCTCTATGGCTACACCTTC. Protein: CASRRTGGLYGYTF.

The chain recombines TRBV20-1 with TRBJ1-6; D unresolved. V was trimmed by 3 bases and J by 7 bases, leaving 22 bases between them. The germline V gene encodes CDR1 DFQATT and CDR2 SNEGSKA (reference sequence). CDR3 length: 17 residues. The CDR3 nucleotides read TGCAGTGCTAGCGGGATGAGGGTCCGGTTAATGAATTCACCCCTCCACTTT. Protein sequence: CSASGMRVRLMNSPLHF.

This clonotype was recorded a few times. This chain uses TRBV12-3 or TRBV12-4 with TRBJ2-7; D perhaps matches TRBD2 (5 bases). The CDR3 has 17 amino acids. V gave up 6 bases and J gave up 2 bases, with 23 bases separating them. CDR3 DNA: TGTGCCAGCAGCGAACCTCCCTTGAAGGGAGAACCCTACGAGCAGTACTTC. Its protein is CASSEPPLKGEPYEQYF.

V is TRBV27 and J is TRBJ2-1; TRBD1 might be the D (6 bases). The V gene's germline CDR1 is MNHEY and CDR2 SMNVEV (reference sequence). The V end lost 6 bases, the J end lost 9 bases, and 21 bases lay between the germline ends. The CDR3 runs 15 residues. CDR3 in DNA: TGTGCCAGCAGCCATCGCGGACAGCGAGTGGGTGAGCAGTTCTTC. Residues: CASSHRGQRVGEQFF.

This clonotype was found a few times. The gene calls are TRBV24-1 and TRBJ2-1; maybe TRBD2 (5 bases). This CDR3 region has 16 residues. From germline, CDR1 is KGHDR and CDR2 SFDVKD. The V end lost 3 bases, the J end lost 0 bases, and 11 bases lay between the germline ends. The CDR3 reads CATSDHGGRSYNEQFF. CDR3 DNA sequence: TGTGCCACCAGTGATCATGGAGGACGCTCCTACAATGAGCAGTTCTTC.

In this sample, this clonotype turned up a few times. J is TRBJ2-1 and V is TRBV12-3 or TRBV12-4, with TRBD1 matching over 11 bases. The CDR3 length is 16 residues. J gave up 4 bases and V 4 bases, and 6 bases lay outside the gene matches. The CDR3 loop reads CASSSGTGGMYNEQFF. DNA for the CDR3: TGTGCCAGCAGTTCCGGGACAGGGGGAATGTACAATGAGCAGTTCTTC.